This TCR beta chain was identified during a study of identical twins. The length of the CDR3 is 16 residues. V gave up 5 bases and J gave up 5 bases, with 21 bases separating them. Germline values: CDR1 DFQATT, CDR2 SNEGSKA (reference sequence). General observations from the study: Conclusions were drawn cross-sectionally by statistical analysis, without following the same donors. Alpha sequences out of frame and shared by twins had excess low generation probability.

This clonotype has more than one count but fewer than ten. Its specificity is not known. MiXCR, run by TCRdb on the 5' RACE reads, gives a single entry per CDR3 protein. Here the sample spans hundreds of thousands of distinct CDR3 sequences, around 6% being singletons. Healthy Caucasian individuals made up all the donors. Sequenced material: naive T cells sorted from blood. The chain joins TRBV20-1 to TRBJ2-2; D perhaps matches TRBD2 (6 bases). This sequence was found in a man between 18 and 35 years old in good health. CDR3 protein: CSASKVVGGPTGELFF. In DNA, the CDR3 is TGCAGTGCTTCTAAGGTCGTGGGAGGCCCTACCGGGGAGCTGTTTTTT.